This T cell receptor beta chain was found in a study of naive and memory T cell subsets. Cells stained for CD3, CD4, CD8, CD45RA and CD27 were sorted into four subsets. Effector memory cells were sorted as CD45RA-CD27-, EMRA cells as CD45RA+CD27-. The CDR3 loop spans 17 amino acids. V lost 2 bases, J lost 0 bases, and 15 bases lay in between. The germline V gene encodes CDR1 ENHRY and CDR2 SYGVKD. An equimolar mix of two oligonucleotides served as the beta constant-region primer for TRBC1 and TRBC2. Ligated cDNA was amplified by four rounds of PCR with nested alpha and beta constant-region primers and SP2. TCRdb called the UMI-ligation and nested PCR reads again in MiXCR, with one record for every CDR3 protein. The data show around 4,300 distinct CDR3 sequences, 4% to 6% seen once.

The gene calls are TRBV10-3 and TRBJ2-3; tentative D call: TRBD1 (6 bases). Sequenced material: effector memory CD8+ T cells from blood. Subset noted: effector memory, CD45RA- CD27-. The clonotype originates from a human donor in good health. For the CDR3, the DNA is TGTGCCATCAGTGAGAGGGGGACACATATTAGCACAGATACGCAGTATTTT. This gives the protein CAISERGTHISTDTQYF.